The 30 T cell receptor beta chains listed next were all sequenced from one sample in a study of shared clonotypes between healthy human individuals. TCRdb's copy holds only in-frame clones and misses some; the assay was immunoSEQ multiplex PCR. The sample carries millions of clones, roughly 92% recorded once. Sequenced material: naive CD4+ T cells sorted from blood. Subset reported: CD45RA+ positively selected. The receptors come from a man between 18 and 29 years old in good health.

The chain employs TRBV10-3 and TRBJ2-3; D is perhaps TRBD1 or TRBD2 (5 bases each). The CDR3 covers 14 residues. Germline assignment: CDR1 ENHRY and CDR2 SYGVKD. The V gene lost 5 bases and the J gene lost 7 bases, with 16 bases spanning the gap. CDR3 sequence: CAISSPGTGNTQYF. Written as DNA, the CDR3 is TGTGCCATCAGTTCTCCCGGGACGGGTAATACGCAGTATTTT.

The CDR3 loop is CASSLGDRGQSEAFF. The CDR3 DNA reads TGTGCCAGCAGCTTGGGGGACAGGGGGCAGAGTGAAGCTTTCTTT. The chain joins TRBV5-6 to TRBJ1-1, with 12 bases matching TRBD1. After removal of 0 bases from V and 7 bases from J, the junction contained 4 bases not matched to a gene. CDR1 is SGHDT and CDR2 is YYEEEE in the germline V gene. The CDR3 length is 15 residues.

The V call is TRBV7-2, the J call TRBJ1-1; 7 positions match TRBD1. This CDR3 spans 12 amino acids. The V and J ends lost 4 bases and 9 bases, in that order; junction bases with no gene match: 5. In germline, CDR1 is SGHTA, CDR2 FQGNSA. For the CDR3, the DNA is TGTGCCAGCAGCTGGGGACAGCCTCAAGCTTTCTTT. Its protein product is CASSWGQPQAFF. Variable domain in full (rest from reference TRBV7-2 and TRBJ1-1): GAGVSQSPSNKVTEKGKDVELRCDPISGHTALYWYRQSLGQGLEFLIYFQGNSAPDKSGLPSDRFSAERTGGSVSTLTIQRTQQEDSAVYLCASSWGQPQAFFGQGTRLTVV.

The chain has TRBV5-1 and TRBJ1-2; D unresolved. This CDR3 contains 14 residues. Germline V gene lookup returns CDR1 SGHRS and CDR2 YFSETQ. Trimming took off 0 bases at V and 8 bases at J, with 14 bases between the two ends. CDR3 coding DNA: TGCGCCAGCAGCTTGGGAGACTCAACCCCAGGCTACACCTTC. This sequence encodes CASSLGDSTPGYTF.

Notes on this clone: Other DNA variants within this sample encode the same CDR3. This chain connects TRBV2 to TRBJ1-6; TRBD1 aligns across 8 bases. The CDR3 runs to 14 residues. Germline CDR1 SNHLY, CDR2 FYNNEI. Trimming took 1 base from V and 9 from J; bases not matched to a gene: 2. As DNA, the CDR3 is TGTGCCAGCAGTGAAGACAGGGGGAGTTCACCCCTCCACTTT. This translates into CASSEDRGSSPLHF. Combining the CDR3 with reference TRBV2 and TRBJ1-6 gives the whole variable domain EPEVTQTPSHQVTQMGQEVILRCVPISNHLYFYWYRQILGQKVEFLVSFYNNEISEKSEIFDDQFSVERPDGSNFTLKIRSTKLEDSAMYFCASSEDRGSSPLHFGNGTRLTVT.

The CDR3 spells CASSWGQGAAETQYF. CDR3 coding DNA: TGTGCCAGCAGCTGGGGGCAGGGGGCCGCAGAGACCCAGTACTTC. This chain uses TRBV5-6 with TRBJ2-5; 8 bases map to TRBD1. Germline lookup yields CDR1 SGHDT and CDR2 YYEEEE. The CDR3 sequence is 15 residues long. V dropped 3 bases and J dropped 4; count of bases not matched to a gene: 8.

As for this clone: In the same sample, other DNA sequences code for this CDR3. V gene TRBV5-4 combines with J gene TRBJ1-1, with D perhaps TRBD1 (5 bases). Trimming removed 4 bases at V and 0 bases at J, with 7 bases between. The CDR3 is 13 amino acids. Germline CDR1 reads SGHNT; CDR2 reads YYREEE (reference sequence). DNA of the CDR3: TGTGCCAGCAGCCTGACAGTGAACACTGAAGCTTTCTTT. This codes for CASSLTVNTEAFF.

The gene calls are TRBV2 and TRBJ2-3; TRBD2 matches at 8 bases. Germline CDR1 reads SNHLY; CDR2 reads FYNNEI. V lost 1 base, J lost 2 bases, and 8 bases stayed unmatched. The CDR3 runs to 17 residues. The CDR3 sequence: CASSEEGSGGDTDTQYF. CDR3 DNA sequence: TGTGCCAGCAGTGAAGAGGGTTCGGGGGGGGACACAGATACGCAGTATTTT.

The V gene is TRBV7-9, the J gene TRBJ2-2, with 13 bases aligning to TRBD2. The CDR3 covers 17 residues. CDR1 and CDR2 from the germline V gene are SEHNR and FQNEAQ (reference sequence). V was clipped by 5 bases and J by 6 bases; unmatched bases: 9. DNA for the CDR3: TGTGCCAGCAGCCAAGGACTAGCGGGAGAGGGGGCCGGGGAGCTGTTTTTT. Translating it yields CASSQGLAGEGAGELFF.

This rearrangement joins TRBV19 to TRBJ2-2; either TRBD1 or TRBD2 may supply D (5 bases each). Germline V CDR1 and CDR2: LNHDA, SQIVND (reference sequence). V shed 3 bases and J shed 7 bases, with 15 bases lying between them. This CDR3 has 15 amino acids. The CDR3 sequence: CASSMRGSGGGELFF. The CDR3 bases are TGTGCCAGTAGTATGAGGGGCTCGGGCGGCGGGGAGCTGTTTTTT.

The rearrangement joins TRBV7-9 to TRBJ2-1; TRBD2 aligns across 7 bases. This CDR3 is 14 amino acids long. CDR1 and CDR2 from the germline V gene are SEHNR and FQNEAQ (reference sequence). Trimming at V came to 5 bases and at J to 8 bases, leaving 9 bases not matched to a gene. The CDR3 DNA sequence: TGTGCCAGCAGCCTAGGGGTTCGGGAGGATGAGCAGTTCTTC. This translates into CASSLGVREDEQFF.

The rearrangement links TRBV25-1 to TRBJ2-7, with D perhaps TRBD1 (7 bases). Germline V gene data show CDR1 as MGHDK and CDR2 as SYGVNS. The CDR3 contains 16 residues. The V end was cut by 4 bases, the J end by 3 bases, with 19 bases between. CDR3 DNA sequence: TGTGCCAGCAGTGGGGGACTGACAGGGCCCTTCTACGAGCAGTACTTC. The encoded protein is CASSGGLTGPFYEQYF.

V gene TRBV9 combines with J gene TRBJ2-1, with D uncertain. CDR3 length: 17 amino acids. Germline V lookup: CDR1 SGDLS, CDR2 YYNGEE. Deletions cut 4 bases from V and 2 bases from J, with 19 bases between. CDR3 sequence (DNA): TGTGCCAGCAGCCTCACGGACGGCGGTTTCACCTACAATGAGCAGTTCTTC. Residues: CASSLTDGGFTYNEQFF.

J is TRBJ2-5 and V is TRBV11-3; the match to TRBD1 covers 9 bases. The germline V gene has CDR1 SGHNT and CDR2 YENEEA. Trimming cost V 5 bases and J 5 bases; bases outside gene matches: 6. The CDR3 loop spans 14 amino acids. CDR3 residues: CASSRTGGGETQYF. In nucleotides, the CDR3 is TGTGCCAGCAGCCGTACAGGGGGCGGTGAGACCCAGTACTTC.

The V call is TRBV1, the J call TRBJ2-2; the table's D gene call, TRBD1, was not cross checked with the DNA. TRBV1 is a recognized pseudogene. The CDR3 consists of 14 residues. CDR3 sequence (DNA): TGCACCAGCAGCAAAAGGGGGAATGCCGGGGAGCTGTTTTTT. Translated: CTSSKRGNAGELFF.

This clone has just one count. The V call is TRBV5-1, the J call TRBJ2-1; D possibly uses TRBD1 or TRBD2 (6 bases each). The germline CDR1 and CDR2 sequences are SGHRS and YFSETQ. The length of the CDR3 is 13 residues. V was cut by 4 bases and J by 8 bases, with 13 bases left in between. This CDR3 reads CASSGGQGYEQFF. The DNA for the CDR3 is TGCGCCAGCAGCGGGGGGCAGGGCTATGAGCAGTTCTTC.

The V call is TRBV6-1, the J call TRBJ1-1, with TRBD1 matching over 7 bases. CDR1 and CDR2 (germline): MNHNS, SASEGT. V trimming: 8 bases; J trimming: 1 base; junction bases outside the gene matches: 1. The CDR3 extends over 12 amino acids. The CDR3 DNA is TGTGCCAGCGGACAGGCGAACACTGAAGCTTTCTTT. It encodes CASGQANTEAFF.

V gene TRBV10-1 combines with J gene TRBJ1-2; D not resolved. CDR1 is WNHNN and CDR2 is SYGVQD in the germline V gene (reference sequence). CDR3 length: 15 amino acids. Written as DNA, the CDR3 is TGCGACAGTCGAGGCACGGCGGAACCTCGCTATGGCTACACCTTC. Translating it yields CDSRGTAEPRYGYTF.

The rearrangement uses TRBV28 and TRBJ2-7, with D perhaps assigned TRBD1 or TRBD2 (5 bases each). Between the trimmed V and J ends, which lost 6 bases and 3 bases, there was a span of 18 bases. This CDR3 spans 15 amino acids. The germline gives CDR1 MDHEN, CDR2 SYDVKM. This CDR3 is CASSPPGTRVYEQYF. DNA for the CDR3: TGTGCCAGCAGCCCACCCGGGACCAGGGTCTACGAGCAGTACTTC.

This rearrangement joins TRBV4-1 to TRBJ2-7; D possibly uses TRBD1 or TRBD2 (5 bases each). The ends were cut back, 4 bases at V and 3 bases at J, with 10 bases in the middle. Germline V lookup: CDR1 MGHRA, CDR2 YSYEKL. The CDR3 has 13 residues. DNA for the CDR3: TGCGCCAGCAGCCGACAGACTAACTACGAGCAGTACTTC. Its translation: CASSRQTNYEQYF.

In DNA, the CDR3 is TGTGCCAGCAGTTTTCCAGGGATCTCCTACGAGCAGTACTTC. Amino acid sequence: CASSFPGISYEQYF. J is TRBJ2-7 and V is TRBV28; perhaps TRBD1 as D (5 bases). The germline V gene encodes CDR1 MDHEN and CDR2 SYDVKM. The CDR3 extends over 14 amino acids. The V and J ends lost 3 bases and 0 bases respectively, with 9 bases between them.

The rearrangement uses TRBV28 and TRBJ1-1; no reliable D call. The germline gives CDR1 MDHEN, CDR2 SYDVKM. The V end was cut by 8 bases, the J end by 3 bases, with 7 bases between. The CDR3 has 11 residues. The CDR3 region has the DNA TGTGCCAGCCTTCGGGACACTGAAGCTTTCTTT. Protein: CASLRDTEAFF.

Remarks on this clone: Other DNA sequences in the same sample also yield this CDR3. The J gene is TRBJ1-3, the V gene TRBV6-1; unclear D gene. The CDR3 sequence is 13 residues long. The germline V gene encodes CDR1 MNHNS and CDR2 SASEGT. V shed 6 bases and J shed 0 bases, with 6 bases lying between them. CDR3 sequence (DNA): TGTGCCAGCAGGACGAGCTCTGGAAACACCATATATTTT. Amino acid sequence: CASRTSSGNTIYF.

The chain recombines TRBV6-5 with TRBJ1-2; weak D call: TRBD1 (6 bases). Germline V CDR1 and CDR2: MNHEY, SVGAGI. Deletions cut 6 bases from V and 4 bases from J, with 15 bases between. This CDR3 contains 14 residues. In nucleotides, the CDR3 is TGTGCCAGCAGGCAGGGACACCTCTTCTATGGCTACACCTTC. It is translated as CASRQGHLFYGYTF.

The rearrangement uses TRBV5-6 and TRBJ2-6; weak D call: TRBD2 (5 bases). V gave up 0 bases and J gave up 1 base, with 8 bases separating them. The CDR3 has 16 amino acids. Germline values: CDR1 SGHDT, CDR2 YYEEEE. CDR3 loop: CASSLEAGSGANVLTF. CDR3 in DNA: TGTGCCAGCAGCTTGGAGGCGGGTTCTGGGGCCAACGTCCTGACTTTC.

This clone was recorded only once. V and J are TRBV4-3 and TRBJ1-6; TRBD1 agrees at 8 bases. The CDR3 has 15 amino acids. With 3 bases clipped from V and 9 bases from J, the junction kept 7 bases outside the gene matches. The V gene's germline CDR1 is LGHNA and CDR2 YSLEER. The CDR3 coding sequence is TGCGCCAGCAGCCAGTCGGACAGGGTGACTTCACCCCTCCACTTT. Residues: CASSQSDRVTSPLHF.

This chain links TRBV19 with TRBJ2-1; no clear D. Per the germline V gene, CDR1 is LNHDA and CDR2 is SQIVND (reference sequence). This CDR3 spans 16 amino acids. V was cut by 4 bases and J by 0 bases, with 13 bases left in between. The CDR3 nucleotides are TGTGCCAGTAGTAGTTGGTCGGCTACCTCCTACAATGAGCAGTTCTTC. Translated: CASSSWSATSYNEQFF.

The chain carries TRBV15 and TRBJ1-5; 7 nucleotides line up with TRBD1. The germline V gene has CDR1 LNHNV and CDR2 YYDKDF (reference sequence). Trimming took 0 bases from V and 7 from J; bases not matched to a gene: 12. The length of the CDR3 is 17 residues. This CDR3 is CATSRDQNRDRRQPQHF. The CDR3 DNA reads TGTGCCACCAGCAGAGATCAGAACCGGGACAGAAGGCAGCCCCAGCATTTT. The variable domain in full, with the rest retrieved from reference TRBV15 and TRBJ1-5, is DAMVIQNPRYQVTQFGKPVTLSCSQTLNHNVMYWYQQKSSQAPKLLFHYYDKDFNNEADTPDNFQSRRPNTSFCFLDIRSPGLGDTAMYLCATSRDQNRDRRQPQHFGDGTRLSIL.

Concerning this clone itself: Other DNA sequences in this sample translate to the same CDR3. This chain joins TRBV5-4 and TRBJ2-3; D remains ambiguous. The CDR3 spans 13 residues. The V end was cut by 4 bases, the J end by 0 bases, with 6 bases between. Germline V gene data show CDR1 as SGHNT and CDR2 as YYREEE (reference sequence). The DNA for the CDR3 is TGTGCCAGCAGCGTTCCTAGCACAGATACGCAGTATTTT. Encoded protein: CASSVPSTDTQYF.

CDR3 loop: CASSLASDREQYF. Written as DNA, the CDR3 is TGTGCCAGCAGCTTGGCGTCGGATCGCGAGCAGTACTTC. The V gene is TRBV5-6, the J gene TRBJ2-7; the D is unclear. CDR1 is SGHDT and CDR2 is YYEEEE in the germline V gene. CDR3 size: 13 residues. V was clipped by 0 bases and J by 6 bases, with 10 bases between them.